A selection of T cell receptor beta chains follows, all from one sample in a study of tumour-infiltrating T cells in Burkitt lymphoma. This table comes from immunoSEQ multiplex PCR, and its TCRdb copy is limited to in-frame clones, with some not included. The sample carries 46,000 or so clones, 31% recorded once. The source material was tumor tissue. These receptor sequences come from a human donor with Burkitt lymphoma. Each CDR3 is given with its conserved first and last residue. D genes are given only for firm matches. Clone size is shown for a subset of rows, as once, few, many or a class of expanded clone.

j_gene: TRBJ2-3
abundance: medium-sized
d_gene: TRBD1
v_gene: TRBV19
CDR3nt: TGTGCCAGTAGTCCAGGGGACAGGGGCCCTTCAGTGTCGCAGTATTTT
CDR3aa: CASSPGDRGPSVSQYF

j_gene: TRBJ1-2
abundance: -
d_gene: TRBD1
v_gene: TRBV20-1
CDR3nt: TGCAGGGGACAGGGGCCCCTCGGCTACACCTTC
CDR3aa: CRGQGPLGYTF

j_gene: TRBJ2-7
abundance: few
d_gene: -
v_gene: TRBV7-9
CDR3nt: TGTGCCAGCAGTTCCCGCCGGGAATCCTACGAGCAGTACTTC
CDR3aa: CASSSRRESYEQYF

j_gene: TRBJ1-2
abundance: -
d_gene: -
v_gene: TRBV4-2
CDR3nt: TGTGCCAGCAGCCTGGACAGTTACTATGGCTACACCTTC
CDR3aa: CASSLDSYYGYTF

j_gene: TRBJ1-2
abundance: -
d_gene: -
v_gene: TRBV9
CDR3nt: TGTGCCAGCAGCGTCGGGCAGGGTGTCTATGGCTACACCTTC
CDR3aa: CASSVGQGVYGYTF

j_gene: TRBJ2-7
abundance: -
d_gene: TRBD2
v_gene: TRBV25-1
CDR3nt: TGTGCCAGCAGTGATAATCTAGCGGGGGGTCGCGAGCAGTACTTC
CDR3aa: CASSDNLAGGREQYF

j_gene: TRBJ1-1
abundance: -
d_gene: -
v_gene: TRBV5-1
CDR3nt: TGCGCCAGCAGCCCCAACCCGGACAGCACCACTGAAGCTTTCTTT
CDR3aa: CASSPNPDSTTEAFF

j_gene: TRBJ1-1
abundance: -
d_gene: -
v_gene: TRBV7-9
CDR3nt: TGTGCCAGCAGCAAAGACGACCCTCAAGGAGCTTTCTTT
CDR3aa: CASSKDDPQGAFF

j_gene: TRBJ1-4
abundance: -
d_gene: -
v_gene: TRBV25-1
CDR3nt: TGTGCCAGCAGTGGGCCCGTGATCACTAATGAAAAACTGTTTTTT
CDR3aa: CASSGPVITNEKLFF

j_gene: TRBJ1-6
abundance: medium-sized
d_gene: -
v_gene: TRBV5-1
CDR3nt: TGCGCCAGCAGCTTGAAGGGGCAGGGTGGTTCACCCCTCCACTTT
CDR3aa: CASSLKGQGGSPLHF

j_gene: TRBJ2-3
abundance: few
d_gene: TRBD2
v_gene: TRBV11-3
CDR3nt: TGTGCCAGCAGCTTCGGAGCGGGGGACACAGATACGCAGTATTTT
CDR3aa: CASSFGAGDTDTQYF

j_gene: TRBJ2-4
abundance: few
d_gene: -
v_gene: TRBV10-2
CDR3nt: TGCGCCAGCAGTGAACAGTCAACCGGGGTTCAGTACTTC
CDR3aa: CASSEQSTGVQYF

j_gene: TRBJ2-7
abundance: few
d_gene: -
v_gene: TRBV25-1
CDR3nt: TGTGCCAGCAGGGAAATGGGTGCGGGCCCCCCCTACGAGCAGTACTTC
CDR3aa: CASREMGAGPPYEQYF

j_gene: TRBJ2-3
abundance: -
d_gene: TRBD1
v_gene: TRBV6-1
CDR3nt: TGTGCCAGCATCAAGGGGGCAATGACAGATACGCAGTATTTT
CDR3aa: CASIKGAMTDTQYF

j_gene: TRBJ2-7
abundance: -
d_gene: -
v_gene: TRBV4-2
CDR3nt: TGTGCCAGCAGCCAAGATCGGGACGCCCCCTCCTACGAGCAGTACTTC
CDR3aa: CASSQDRDAPSYEQYF

j_gene: TRBJ2-5
abundance: once
d_gene: -
v_gene: TRBV2
CDR3nt: TGTGCCAGCAGCCCGGTCGACGGGGCCCAAGAGACCCAGTACTTC
CDR3aa: CASSPVDGAQETQYF

j_gene: TRBJ2-7
abundance: few
d_gene: -
v_gene: TRBV11-2
CDR3nt: TGTGCCAGCAGCTTAGAGAACGGGTACTACGAGCAGTACTTC
CDR3aa: CASSLENGYYEQYF

j_gene: TRBJ2-3
abundance: -
d_gene: -
v_gene: TRBV9
CDR3nt: TGTGCCAGCAGCGTAGTCGGGGGAACTAGCACAGATACGCAGTATTTT
CDR3aa: CASSVVGGTSTDTQYF

j_gene: TRBJ2-7
abundance: -
d_gene: -
v_gene: TRBV13
CDR3nt: TGTGCCAGCAGCTTAACGGCACCGCAGGAGCAGTACTTC
CDR3aa: CASSLTAPQEQYF

j_gene: TRBJ1-1
abundance: -
d_gene: -
v_gene: TRBV2
CDR3nt: TGTGCCAGCGAGAAGGCCTCTTGGGCTTTCTTT
CDR3aa: CASEKASWAFF

j_gene: TRBJ1-1
abundance: few
d_gene: TRBD1
v_gene: TRBV10-3
CDR3nt: TGTGCCATCAGGGGGGCAGGGGGTGAGACTGAAGCTTTCTTT
CDR3aa: CAIRGAGGETEAFF

j_gene: TRBJ2-5
abundance: -
d_gene: -
v_gene: TRBV2
CDR3nt: TGTGCCAGCAGTGGGGGGAATTGGGCGGTCCCCCAGGAGACCCAGTACTTC
CDR3aa: CASSGGNWAVPQETQYF

j_gene: TRBJ2-1
abundance: -
d_gene: -
v_gene: TRBV5-1
CDR3nt: TGCGCCAGCGCCTCCGCCAGGCCCTACAATGAGCAGTTCTTC
CDR3aa: CASASARPYNEQFF

j_gene: TRBJ2-7
abundance: few
d_gene: TRBD1
v_gene: TRBV5-8
CDR3nt: TGTGCCAGCAGCCGAGGACAGGGGGAGCAGTACTTC
CDR3aa: CASSRGQGEQYF

j_gene: TRBJ1-2
abundance: -
d_gene: TRBD1
v_gene: TRBV6-6
CDR3nt: TGTGCCATCGGAGGGGGCAGCTATGGCTACACCTTC
CDR3aa: CAIGGGSYGYTF

j_gene: TRBJ1-3
abundance: -
d_gene: -
v_gene: TRBV5-6
CDR3nt: TGTGCCAGCAGCTCGGGCAGCTCTGGAAACACCATATATTTT
CDR3aa: CASSSGSSGNTIYF

j_gene: TRBJ1-3
abundance: -
d_gene: -
v_gene: TRBV5-4
CDR3nt: TGTGCCAGCAGCTTCAGCGCTTTCGGAAACACCATATATTTT
CDR3aa: CASSFSAFGNTIYF

j_gene: TRBJ2-3
abundance: -
d_gene: TRBD2
v_gene: TRBV4-3
CDR3nt: TGCGCCAGCAGCCAGCGACCGGGACTAGGCACAGATACGCAGTATTTT
CDR3aa: CASSQRPGLGTDTQYF

j_gene: TRBJ2-3
abundance: -
d_gene: TRBD2
v_gene: TRBV5-1
CDR3nt: TGCGCCAGCAGCTTGGGGGGACTAGCGGGGGGTCTGGCTCATACGCAGTATTTT
CDR3aa: CASSLGGLAGGLAHTQYF

j_gene: TRBJ2-7
abundance: -
d_gene: -
v_gene: TRBV18
CDR3nt: TGTGCCAGCTCACCGTCTGGGCGTATCTGGCAGTACTTC
CDR3aa: CASSPSGRIWQYF

j_gene: TRBJ2-3
abundance: -
d_gene: -
v_gene: TRBV14
CDR3nt: TGTGCCAGCAGCCACCCGGGTAGCACAGATACGCAGTATTTT
CDR3aa: CASSHPGSTDTQYF

j_gene: TRBJ1-1
abundance: -
d_gene: -
v_gene: TRBV6-6
CDR3nt: TGTGCCAGCAGTTGGCGAGGATCCTGGTACACTGAAGCTTTCTTT
CDR3aa: CASSWRGSWYTEAFF

j_gene: TRBJ2-7
abundance: -
d_gene: TRBD2
v_gene: TRBV18
CDR3nt: TGTGCCAGCTCGGACTCCCTCCAGCGGGGGGTTGGTGAGCAGTACTTC
CDR3aa: CASSDSLQRGVGEQYF

j_gene: TRBJ2-1
abundance: -
d_gene: TRBD1
v_gene: TRBV9
CDR3nt: TGTGCCAGCAGAGGGGGGACAGGGGGGTACAATGAGCAGTTCTTC
CDR3aa: CASRGGTGGYNEQFF

j_gene: TRBJ1-6
abundance: -
d_gene: -
v_gene: TRBV7-2
CDR3nt: TGTGCCAGCAGCCGTACACCTAATTCACCCCTCCACTTT
CDR3aa: CASSRTPNSPLHF

j_gene: TRBJ2-7
abundance: few
d_gene: -
v_gene: TRBV6-5
CDR3nt: TGTGCCAGCAGCCCACGGGGTTACGAGCAGTACTTC
CDR3aa: CASSPRGYEQYF

j_gene: TRBJ1-3
abundance: -
d_gene: -
v_gene: TRBV6-5
CDR3nt: TGTGCCAGCAGTGGGACATACTCTGGAAACACCATATATTTT
CDR3aa: CASSGTYSGNTIYF

j_gene: TRBJ1-3
abundance: few
d_gene: -
v_gene: TRBV9
CDR3nt: TGTGCCAGCAGCGTTCTTGGTTGGGGCTCTGGAAACACCATATATTTT
CDR3aa: CASSVLGWGSGNTIYF

j_gene: TRBJ1-2
abundance: -
d_gene: -
v_gene: TRBV5-4
CDR3nt: TGTGCCAGCAGCTTAAGGGAGAATTATGGCTACACCTTC
CDR3aa: CASSLRENYGYTF

j_gene: TRBJ1-1
abundance: -
d_gene: -
v_gene: TRBV14
CDR3nt: TGTGCCAGCAGCCAAGATGGCTCGGGGGGCGCAAGGACTTTCTTT
CDR3aa: CASSQDGSGGARTFF